The 2 T cell receptor beta chains reported below all come from one sample, sequenced in a study of T cells after yellow fever vaccination. TCRdb reprocessed the 5' RACE reads with MiXCR, giving one entry per CDR3 protein. The table includes 450,000 to 650,000 distinct CDR3 sequences, 21% detected once. The sample in question was PBMCs, obtained around 3 weeks after the first yellow fever vaccination. These receptors originate from a man aged 18 to 30 who received the YFV17D yellow fever vaccine.

Only a few counts were recorded for this clonotype. The chain combines TRBV6-5 with TRBJ1-3; D call uncertain. V shed 7 bases and J shed 0 bases, with 10 bases lying between them. The CDR3 contains 14 residues. Germline CDR1 reads MNHEY; CDR2 reads SVGAGI. The CDR3: CASTEQFSGNTIYF. In nucleotides, the CDR3 is TGTGCCAGCACTGAACAGTTCTCTGGAAACACCATATATTTT.

V and J are TRBV7-9 and TRBJ1-2, with D possibly TRBD1 on 6 matching bases. Germline V gene sequence: CDR1 SEHNR, CDR2 FQNEAQ (reference sequence). The CDR3 is 15 residues long. Trimming removed 5 bases at V and 7 bases at J, with 20 bases between. The CDR3 protein is CASSPGTRGERGYTF. The CDR3 DNA reads TGTGCCAGCAGCCCCGGGACCAGGGGTGAACGTGGCTACACCTTC.